This passage covers 26 T cell receptor beta chains from one sample sequenced in a study of neurological immune-mediated disorders. TCRdb ran MiXCR on the 5' RACE reads and lists one entry per CDR3 protein. Among about 58,000 distinct CDR3 sequences listed, roughly 3.5% were seen once. Sequenced sample: PBMCs. The receptors here all came from a woman aged 60-75 years with multiple sclerosis.

This clonotype was observed at least ten times. The chain links TRBV10-3 to TRBJ1-2, with D possibly being TRBD1 (6 bases). Germline CDR1 reads ENHRY; CDR2 reads SYGVKD. The CDR3 spans 14 residues. Trimming cost V 8 bases and J 2 bases, with 15 bases left between them. The CDR3 DNA reads TGTGCCATCGGAGGGGGGGGACAAAACTATGGCTACACCTTC. It is translated as CAIGGGGQNYGYTF.

There are many counts of this clonotype. The chain employs TRBV10-3 and TRBJ1-3; TRBD1 might be the D (5 bases). V was cut by 5 bases and J by 2 bases, with 10 bases left in between. CDR1 and CDR2 from the germline V gene are ENHRY and SYGVKD. This CDR3 comprises 14 residues. As DNA, the CDR3 is TGTGCCATCAGTACACGGGACGCTGGAAACACCATATATTTT. It encodes CAISTRDAGNTIYF.

CDR3 nucleotides: TGTGCCAGCAAGGACAGGGGAGATAATGAAAAACTGTTTTTT. Protein: CASKDRGDNEKLFF. This chain uses TRBV18 with TRBJ1-4; TRBD1 matches at 9 bases. The CDR3 runs 14 residues. J was trimmed by 4 bases and V by 8 bases; bases with no gene match: 5. Germline CDR1 and CDR2: KGHSH and LQKENI.

This clonotype was observed many times. The chain is built from TRBV5-1 and TRBJ2-1; tentatively, D is TRBD1 (6 bases). Germline lookup yields CDR1 SGHRS and CDR2 YFSETQ. Trimming shortened V by 3 bases and J by 2 bases, and 15 bases separated the two germline ends. CDR3 size: 16 residues. The CDR3 nucleotides read TGCGCCAGCAGCTCGTGGGACACCTGGACCTACAATGAGCAGTTCTTC. It encodes CASSSWDTWTYNEQFF.

Many counts were recorded for this clonotype. This rearrangement joins TRBV15 to TRBJ1-4; D is ambiguous. Germline values: CDR1 LNHNV, CDR2 YYDKDF (reference sequence). CDR3 size: 13 residues. Trimming removed 3 bases at V and 11 bases at J, with 13 bases between. The CDR3 coding sequence is TGTGCCACCAGCAGGGCCAGCACGCTGAAACTGTTTTTT. It encodes CATSRASTLKLFF.

This clonotype was seen repeatedly, ten times or more. The chain employs TRBV7-2 and TRBJ2-5; TRBD2 agrees at 8 bases. CDR1 SGHTA and CDR2 FQGNSA come from the germline V gene. CDR3 length equals 14 residues. The trim removed 3 bases at V and 3 bases at J, leaving 3 bases unmatched. CDR3 in amino acids: CASSFTGGEETQYF. The CDR3 nucleotides are TGTGCCAGCAGCTTTACCGGGGGGGAAGAGACCCAGTACTTC.

The chain recombines TRBV28 with TRBJ2-7; 7 nucleotides align to TRBD1. Germline CDR1 reads MDHEN; CDR2 reads SYDVKM. CDR3 size: 15 residues. The ends lost 4 bases at V and 5 bases at J; junction bases unmatched: 11. CDR3 nucleotide sequence: TGTGCCAGCAGTTGGTCCCACAGGGGAATCCACGAGCAGTACTTC. It encodes CASSWSHRGIHEQYF. Supplemented by reference TRBV28 and TRBJ2-7, the full variable domain reads DVKVTQSSRYLVKRTGEKVFLECVQDMDHENMFWYRQDPGLGLRLIYFSYDVKMKEKGDIPEGYSVSREKKERFSLILESASTNQTSMYLCASSWSHRGIHEQYFGPGTRLTVT.

This clonotype appeared many times. The chain combines TRBV12-3 or TRBV12-4 with TRBJ2-3; D perhaps matches TRBD1 (5 bases). V shed 5 bases and J shed 1 base, with 13 bases lying between them. This CDR3 contains 15 residues. CDR3 bases: TGTGCCAGCAGTCTGTTGGGGCGGCGCACAGATACGCAGTATTTT. This gives the protein CASSLLGRRTDTQYF.

This clonotype came up many times. The chain recombines TRBV12-3 or TRBV12-4 with TRBJ2-1, with TRBD2 identical over 7 bases. The CDR3 is made up of 15 amino acids. The trim removed 3 bases at V and 0 bases at J, leaving 2 bases unmatched. CDR3 in DNA: TGTGCCAGCAGTTTCCCGGGGGGCTCCTACAATGAGCAGTTCTTC. Translated, it gives CASSFPGGSYNEQFF.

This clonotype was picked up many times. The CDR3 sequence: CASGSSGTSRLNEQFF. The CDR3 nucleotides read TGTGCTAGTGGTTCCTCCGGGACTAGTCGGCTAAATGAGCAGTTCTTC. The chain links TRBV12-5 to TRBJ2-1; TRBD2 matches at 8 bases. Losses at the gene ends were 4 bases for V and 7 bases for J; bases not matched to a gene: 12. The CDR3 contains 16 residues. CDR1 and CDR2 (germline): LGHNT, FRNRAP.

This clonotype appeared a few times. A single base separates this from a much larger clone, so it may be a read error. V usage is TRBV5-6 and J usage is TRBJ2-7; a possible D gene is TRBD1 (5 bases). The CDR3 consists of 12 residues. Trimming stripped 3 bases from V and 4 bases from J, with 8 bases between. CDR1 and CDR2 from the germline V gene are SGHDT and YYEEEE. The CDR3 DNA reads TGTGCCAGCAGCTGGGGCTGGTACGAGCAGTACTTC. Translated: CASSWGWYEQYF.

This clonotype was recorded many times. The J gene is TRBJ2-2, the V gene TRBV5-1; a weak D match, TRBD1 (6 bases). The V and J ends lost 5 bases and 4 bases respectively, with 18 bases between them. The CDR3 consists of 16 residues. Germline V gene data show CDR1 as SGHRS and CDR2 as YFSETQ. DNA of the CDR3: TGCGCCAGCAGACGAGAAGGGCAGGGGTTCACCGGGGAGCTGTTTTTT. Translation: CASRREGQGFTGELFF.

This clonotype has a count of ten or more. V and J are TRBV5-5 and TRBJ1-2; D uncertain. Germline assignment: CDR1 SGHKS and CDR2 YYEKEE (reference sequence). V lost 2 bases to trimming and J lost 1 base, with 6 bases between them. The CDR3 runs 13 residues. CDR3 loop: CASSFRSNYGYTF. The CDR3 nucleotides are TGTGCCAGCAGCTTCAGGAGTAACTATGGCTACACCTTC.

This clonotype was recorded many times. The rearrangement joins TRBV7-2 to TRBJ2-1; TRBD2 matches 7 bases. Germline assignment: CDR1 SGHTA and CDR2 FQGNSA. This CDR3 comprises 15 residues. After removal of 5 bases from V and 6 bases from J, the junction contained 10 bases not matched to a gene. CDR3 DNA: TGTGCCAGCAGCACCAGACTAGCCTTGGGCAATGAGCAGTTCTTC. Translating gives CASSTRLALGNEQFF.

This clonotype appeared many times. V is TRBV6-1 and J is TRBJ2-2, with 8 bases identical to TRBD2. The V gene's germline CDR1 is MNHNS and CDR2 SASEGT. CDR3 size: 15 residues. Trimming cost V 7 bases and J 3 bases; bases outside gene matches: 7. CDR3 region: CASNVGGGDTGELFF. In DNA form, the CDR3 reads TGTGCCAGCAACGTCGGGGGGGGCGACACCGGGGAGCTGTTTTTT.

At least ten counts were recorded for this clonotype. The chain couples TRBV5-1 to TRBJ2-7; D perhaps matches TRBD1 (6 bases). Germline CDR1 is SGHRS and CDR2 is YFSETQ. V lost 3 bases and J lost 4, with 11 bases in between. The CDR3 extends over 13 amino acids. In nucleotides, the CDR3 is TGCGCCAGCAGCTGGGCACAGGGTTACGAGCAGTACTTC. Protein product: CASSWAQGYEQYF.

This clonotype was counted at least ten times. The V call is TRBV20-1, the J call TRBJ2-1; 8 nucleotides match TRBD2. The CDR3 totals 15 residues. Germline trimming cut 0 bases from V and 3 bases from J; bases unmatched to any gene: 4. Per germline, CDR1 DFQATT and CDR2 SNEGSKA (reference sequence). The CDR3 region is CSARDPTSGYNEQFF. The CDR3 DNA sequence: TGCAGTGCTAGAGATCCAACTAGCGGCTACAATGAGCAGTTCTTC.

This clonotype showed up many times. The gene calls are TRBV10-3 and TRBJ2-1; 12 bases agree with TRBD2. This CDR3 comprises 18 residues. V lost 6 bases and J lost 6; bases outside the gene matches: 15. CDR1 is ENHRY, CDR2 SYGVKD, per germline. The CDR3 DNA sequence: TGTGCCATCAGCCTCAGACTAGCGGGAGAATCGGGGACCAATGAGCAGTTCTTC. Its translation is CAISLRLAGESGTNEQFF.

This clonotype has ten or more counts. V and J are TRBV15 and TRBJ2-5, with D possibly TRBD2 on 5 matching bases. This CDR3 comprises 14 residues. V lost 0 bases and J lost 7, with 12 bases in between. Per germline, CDR1 LNHNV and CDR2 YYDKDF (reference sequence). The CDR3 DNA reads as TGTGCCACCAGCAGAGATACGACAAGCGGGACCCAGTACTTC. It codes for CATSRDTTSGTQYF.

This clonotype was recorded many times. J is TRBJ1-1 and V is TRBV10-3, with 8 bases identical to TRBD1. Germline CDR1 is ENHRY and CDR2 is SYGVKD. Losses at the gene ends were 10 bases for V and 5 bases for J; bases not matched to a gene: 9. The CDR3 contains 13 residues. The CDR3 loop is CATISQGGTEAFF. CDR3 DNA: TGTGCCACCATCTCACAGGGGGGGACTGAAGCTTTCTTT.

In this sample, this clonotype turned up many times. V is TRBV5-1 and J is TRBJ2-1; weak D call: TRBD2 (5 bases). Trimming cost V 0 bases and J 6 bases, with 13 bases left between them. Per the germline V gene, CDR1 is SGHRS and CDR2 is YFSETQ. This CDR3 has 15 residues. In DNA, the CDR3 is TGCGCCAGCAGCTTGGAGGCTGCCCGGGGCAATGAGCAGTTCTTC. Amino acid sequence: CASSLEAARGNEQFF.

The table lists this clonotype with many counts. The J gene is TRBJ2-1, the V gene TRBV5-6, with D possibly matching TRBD2 (7 bases). CDR3 length: 18 amino acids. Germline lookup yields CDR1 SGHDT and CDR2 YYEEEE. Between the trimmed V and J ends, which lost 0 bases and 4 bases, there was a span of 20 bases. The CDR3 sequence is CASSLALAGEGGYNEQFF. CDR3 nucleotides: TGTGCCAGCAGCTTGGCCCTCGCGGGAGAAGGGGGATACAATGAGCAGTTCTTC. The full variable domain, with the rest looked up from reference TRBV5-6 and TRBJ2-1, is DAGVTQSPTHLIKTRGQQVTLRCSPKSGHDTVSWYQQALGQGPQFIFQYYEEEERQRGNFPDRFSGHQFPNYSSELNVNALLLGDSALYLCASSLALAGEGGYNEQFFGPGTRLTVL.

At least ten counts were recorded for this clonotype. The chain recombines TRBV20-1 with TRBJ1-1; D perhaps matches TRBD1 (6 bases). The V end lost 1 base, the J end lost 7 bases, and 22 bases lay between the germline ends. This CDR3 has 16 residues. Germline V lookup: CDR1 DFQATT, CDR2 SNEGSKA (reference sequence). For the CDR3, the DNA is TGCAGTGCTAGAGTTTTATGGGACACCGGACGTAATGAAGCTTTCTTT. Its protein is CSARVLWDTGRNEAFF.

This clonotype was seen ten or more times. The J gene is TRBJ2-3, the V gene TRBV5-1, with 8 bases identical to TRBD2. The length of the CDR3 is 14 residues. Germline V lookup: CDR1 SGHRS, CDR2 YFSETQ. The ends lost 7 bases at V and 1 base at J; junction bases unmatched: 5. The CDR3 here is CASESGSGTDTQYF. DNA of the CDR3: TGCGCCAGCGAAAGCGGGAGCGGCACAGATACGCAGTATTTT.

This clonotype was recorded at least ten times. The V and J genes are TRBV11-1 and TRBJ2-1; 8 bases fit TRBD1. The CDR3 is 15 residues long. The V gene end was trimmed by 5 bases and the J gene end by 7 bases; junction bases not matched to a gene: 10. In germline, CDR1 is SGHAT, CDR2 FQDESV (reference sequence). The CDR3 loop reads CASSTGQGPWNEQFF. The CDR3 nucleotides are TGTGCCAGCAGCACCGGACAGGGCCCGTGGAATGAGCAGTTCTTC.

This clonotype was seen many times. V gene TRBV4-1 combines with J gene TRBJ2-5, with D maybe TRBD2 (5 bases). CDR1 and CDR2 from the germline V gene are MGHRA and YSYEKL. Trimming took off 6 bases at V and 2 bases at J, with 13 bases between the two ends. The CDR3 runs 14 residues. Here the CDR3 reads CASRSSLGQETQYF. The CDR3 DNA reads TGCGCCAGCAGGTCTAGCCTGGGGCAAGAGACCCAGTACTTC.